This is a list of T cell receptor beta chains from one sample in a study of cytomegalovirus exposure and HLA in healthy donors. The data were produced by immunoSEQ multiplex PCR, yet TCRdb's version contains in-frame clones alone and is incomplete. The sample shows under 150,000 clones, about 85% of them seen only once. The sample was PBMCs. The receptors derive from a boy between 5 and 17 years old in good health and CMV-seronegative. Both conserved end residues are part of each CDR3. Fields, in order: V gene, clone size, D gene, J gene, CDR3 DNA, CDR3 protein. A D gene is named only where the DNA matches it firmly. A clone size is listed for some rows: how often the clone was seen (once, few, many), or a class if it is expanded.

TRBV5-4	few	TRBD1	TRBJ1-1	TGTGCCAGCAGCGCCCAGGGGGTCATGAACACTGAAGCTTTCTTT	CASSAQGVMNTEAFF
TRBV27	.	.	TRBJ1-3	TGTGCCAGCAGTTTACAGGAACTCTCTGGAAACACCATATATTTT	CASSLQELSGNTIYF
TRBV5-1	.	TRBD1	TRBJ1-1	TGCGCCAGCAGCTCGGAACAGACAGGGTTGAACACTGAAGCTTTCTTT	CASSSEQTGLNTEAFF
TRBV27	.	.	TRBJ2-5	TGTGCCAGCAGTTTATCCTTATGGAGGGGCCGGGAGACCCAGTACTTC	CASSLSLWRGRETQYF
TRBV4-1	.	TRBD2	TRBJ2-1	TGCGCCAGCAGACGGACTAGCGGACCCTACAATGAGCAGTTCTTC	CASRRTSGPYNEQFF
TRBV6-5	.	TRBD1	TRBJ2-1	TGTGCCAGCAGTTACGAAGGGGGCGCCTCCAATGAGCAGTTCTTC	CASSYEGGASNEQFF
TRBV4-1	.	TRBD2	TRBJ2-3	TGCGCCAGCAGCCAAGTGGGGACTAGCCTCTATTTT	CASSQVGTSLYF
TRBV14	.	.	TRBJ2-7	TGTGCCAGCAGCCAAGATCCAGTTTACGAGCAGTACTTC	CASSQDPVYEQYF
TRBV27	.	.	TRBJ2-6	TGTGCCAGCAGTCCCGGTTTCTCTGGGGCCAACGTCCTGACTTTC	CASSPGFSGANVLTF
TRBV19	few	.	TRBJ1-1	TGTGCCAGTAGTATAGGGGGGGTCATGAACACTGAAGCTTTCTTT	CASSIGGVMNTEAFF
TRBV2	.	TRBD2	TRBJ2-1	TGTGCCAGCAGTGAAGCCGGGCGGGGGGGCGGCAATGAGCAGTTCTTC	CASSEAGRGGGNEQFF
TRBV4-1	.	.	TRBJ2-5	TGCGCCAGCAGCCAAGGCGGGTGGTTGGAGACCCAGTACTTC	CASSQGGWLETQYF
TRBV4-3	.	.	TRBJ1-2	TGCGCCAGCAGCGCCCACGGGACACCTAACTATGGCTACACCTTC	CASSAHGTPNYGYTF
TRBV7-9	.	.	TRBJ1-2	TGTGCCAGCAGCCCGGTTGGGCCAGGTGGCTACACCTTC	CASSPVGPGGYTF
TRBV4-3	.	TRBD2	TRBJ2-1	TGCGCCAGCAGCCAAGTTCGGGGGGGAAGTGAGCAGTTCTTC	CASSQVRGGSEQFF
TRBV9	.	.	TRBJ2-6	TGTGCCAGCAGCGTAGGAACTATTTCTGGGGCCAACGTCCTGACTTTC	CASSVGTISGANVLTF
TRBV30	many	TRBD1	TRBJ1-4	TGTGCCAGTTGGACAGGGGGCAAGACTAATGAAAAACTGTTTTTT	CASWTGGKTNEKLFF
TRBV2	.	TRBD1	TRBJ2-6	TGTGCCAGCACCGACAGGGGCCACTCTGGGGCCAACGTCCTGACTTTC	CASTDRGHSGANVLTF
TRBV6-6	.	TRBD2	TRBJ2-3	TGTGCCAGCAGTTACTCGATAGCGGGGGTCGGGGATACGCAGTATTTT	CASSYSIAGVGDTQYF
TRBV5-6	.	.	TRBJ2-3	TGTGCCAGCAGCTCGCAGGGGACAGATACGCAGTATTTT	CASSSQGTDTQYF
TRBV10-3	.	TRBD1	TRBJ1-2	TGTGCCATCGAGTCCGGACAGGGTGGTGCTAACTATGGCTACACCTTC	CAIESGQGGANYGYTF
TRBV6-1	.	.	TRBJ2-3	TGTGCCAGCACCAGAGCGGAGAGCACAGATACGCAGTATTTT	CASTRAESTDTQYF
TRBV27	.	.	TRBJ1-2	TGTGCCAGTCGGCAGGGCAGGTATGGCTACACCTTC	CASRQGRYGYTF
TRBV7-2	.	.	TRBJ2-1	TGTGCCAGCAGGCTGGGCGGGCCCGGCAATGAGCAGTTCTTC	CASRLGGPGNEQFF
TRBV5-1	.	TRBD2	TRBJ2-1	TGCGCCAGCAGCTTGGCGGGACTAGCGACCTACAATGAGCAGTTCTTC	CASSLAGLATYNEQFF
TRBV29-1	.	TRBD1	TRBJ1-5	TGCAGCGCCCGACAGGGGGAGCATCAGCCCCAGCATTTT	CSARQGEHQPQHF
TRBV4-2	few	TRBD2	TRBJ2-3	TGTGCCAGCAGCCACCCGACTAGCGGGGACCCAGATACGCAGTATTTT	CASSHPTSGDPDTQYF